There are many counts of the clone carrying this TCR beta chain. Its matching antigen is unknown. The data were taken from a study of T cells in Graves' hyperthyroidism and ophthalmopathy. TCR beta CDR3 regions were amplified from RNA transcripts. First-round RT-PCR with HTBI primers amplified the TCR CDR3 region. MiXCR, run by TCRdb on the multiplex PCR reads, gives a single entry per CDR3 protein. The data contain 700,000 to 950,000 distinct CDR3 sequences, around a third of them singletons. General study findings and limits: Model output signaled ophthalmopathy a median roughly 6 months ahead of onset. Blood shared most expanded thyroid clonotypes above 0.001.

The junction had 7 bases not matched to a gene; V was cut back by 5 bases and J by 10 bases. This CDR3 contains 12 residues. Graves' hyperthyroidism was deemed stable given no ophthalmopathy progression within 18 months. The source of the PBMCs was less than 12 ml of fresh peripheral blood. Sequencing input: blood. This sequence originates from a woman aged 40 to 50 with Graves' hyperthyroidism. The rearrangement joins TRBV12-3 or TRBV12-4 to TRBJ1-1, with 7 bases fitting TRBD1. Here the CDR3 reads CASSHNRGVAFF. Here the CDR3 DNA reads TGTGCCAGCAGTCATAACAGGGGAGTAGCTTTCTTT.